This TCR beta chain originates from a study of vaccination and CD4 T cells after COVID-19. Study background: Convalescent donors: six male, four female; seven Caucasian, two Asian, one multiracial, two Hispanic.

As for treatment: roughly ten-day PBMC culture with coronavirus spike peptide pools or control peptides (ViraFEST assay). Trimming stripped 0 bases from V and 0 bases from J, with 11 bases between. This CDR3 region has 16 residues. Germline values: CDR1 SGHAT, CDR2 FQNNGV. Cultured CD4+ T cell DNA underwent sequencing with the Oncomine TCR Beta short-read assay. One entry per CDR3 protein, called by TCRdb with MiXCR from the PCR reads. This table has about 15,000 distinct CDR3 sequences, about 32% appearing once. This clonotype has more than one count but fewer than ten. The antigen is unknown. This receptor was obtained from a human donor with COVID-19. The V gene is TRBV11-2, the J gene TRBJ1-2; D not resolved. Sequencing used cultured CD4+ T cells from blood. The CDR3 region has the DNA TGTGCCAGCAGCTTAGATGGTAGGATCTCTAACTATGGCTACACCTTC. Translating gives CASSLDGRISNYGYTF.